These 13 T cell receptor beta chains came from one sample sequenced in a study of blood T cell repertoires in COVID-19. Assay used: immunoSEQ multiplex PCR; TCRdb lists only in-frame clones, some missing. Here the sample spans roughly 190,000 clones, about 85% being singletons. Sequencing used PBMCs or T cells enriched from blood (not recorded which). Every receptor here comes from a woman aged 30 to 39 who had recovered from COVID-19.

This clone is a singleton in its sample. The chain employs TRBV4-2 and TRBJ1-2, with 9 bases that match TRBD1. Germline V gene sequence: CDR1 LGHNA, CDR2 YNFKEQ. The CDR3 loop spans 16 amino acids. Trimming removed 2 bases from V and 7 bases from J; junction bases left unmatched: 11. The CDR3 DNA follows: TGTGCCAGCAGCCAACGCCCGGGACAGGGAGTAGGTGGCTACACCTTC. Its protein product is CASSQRPGQGVGGYTF.

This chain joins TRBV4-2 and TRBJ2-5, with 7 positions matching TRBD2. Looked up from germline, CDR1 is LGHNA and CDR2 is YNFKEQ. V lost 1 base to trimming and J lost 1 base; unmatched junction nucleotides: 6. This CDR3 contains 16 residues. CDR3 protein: CASSQGSSGPQETQYF. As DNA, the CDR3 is TGTGCCAGCAGCCAAGGTTCTAGCGGCCCCCAAGAGACCCAGTACTTC.

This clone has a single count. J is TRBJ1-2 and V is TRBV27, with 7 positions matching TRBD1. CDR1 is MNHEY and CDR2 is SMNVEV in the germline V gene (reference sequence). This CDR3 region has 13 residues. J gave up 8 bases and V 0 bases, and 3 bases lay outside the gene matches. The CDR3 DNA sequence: TGTGCCAGCAGTTTATCAGGGGGCAGAGGCTACACCTTC. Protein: CASSLSGGRGYTF.

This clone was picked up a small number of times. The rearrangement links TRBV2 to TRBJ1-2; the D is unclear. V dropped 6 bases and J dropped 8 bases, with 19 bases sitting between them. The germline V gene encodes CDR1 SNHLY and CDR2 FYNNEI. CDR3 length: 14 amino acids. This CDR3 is CASSATGRSGGYTF. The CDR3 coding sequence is TGTGCCAGCAGCGCAACCGGGAGATCGGGAGGCTACACCTTC.

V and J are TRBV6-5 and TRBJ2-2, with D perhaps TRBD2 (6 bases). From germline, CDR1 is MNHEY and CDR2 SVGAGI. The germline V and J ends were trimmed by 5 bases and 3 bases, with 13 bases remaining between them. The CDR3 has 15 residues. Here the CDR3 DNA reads TGTGCCAGCAGTCTGGGTGGCGGGGACACCGGGGAGCTGTTTTTT. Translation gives CASSLGGGDTGELFF.

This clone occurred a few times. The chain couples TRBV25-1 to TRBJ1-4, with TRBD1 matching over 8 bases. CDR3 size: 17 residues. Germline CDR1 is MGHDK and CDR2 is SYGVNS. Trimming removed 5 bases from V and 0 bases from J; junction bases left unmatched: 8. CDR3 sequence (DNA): TGTGCCAGCAGTAAAATGGACAGGGTTGCAACTAATGAAAAACTGTTTTTT. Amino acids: CASSKMDRVATNEKLFF. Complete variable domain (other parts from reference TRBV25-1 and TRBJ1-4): EADIYQTPRYLVIGTGKKITLECSQTMGHDKMYWYQQDPGMELHLIHYSYGVNSTEKGDLSSESTVSRIRTEHFPLTLESARPSHTSQYLCASSKMDRVATNEKLFFGSGTQLSVL.

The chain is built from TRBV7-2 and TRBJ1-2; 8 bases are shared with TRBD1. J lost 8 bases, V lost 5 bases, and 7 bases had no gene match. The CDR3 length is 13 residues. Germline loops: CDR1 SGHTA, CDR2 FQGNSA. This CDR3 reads CASSTGGGEGYTF. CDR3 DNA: TGTGCCAGCAGCACAGGGGGGGGTGAGGGCTACACCTTC.

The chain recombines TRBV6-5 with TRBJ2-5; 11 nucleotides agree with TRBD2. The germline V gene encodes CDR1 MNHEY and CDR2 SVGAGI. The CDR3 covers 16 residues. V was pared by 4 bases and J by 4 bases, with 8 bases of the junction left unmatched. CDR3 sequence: CASSFLAGGRSETQYF. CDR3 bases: TGTGCCAGCAGTTTCCTAGCGGGGGGTCGATCAGAGACCCAGTACTTC.

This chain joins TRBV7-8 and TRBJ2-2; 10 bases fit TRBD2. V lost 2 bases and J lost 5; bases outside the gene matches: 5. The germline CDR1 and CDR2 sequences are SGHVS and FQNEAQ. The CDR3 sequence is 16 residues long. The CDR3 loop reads CASSLLAGEETGELFF. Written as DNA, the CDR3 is TGTGCCAGCAGCTTACTAGCGGGAGAGGAAACCGGGGAGCTGTTTTTT.

The CDR3 DNA is TGTGCCAGCAGCTTCAGCGGGACGGCAATGAACACTGAAGCTTTCTTT. Residues: CASSFSGTAMNTEAFF. V gene TRBV11-3 combines with J gene TRBJ1-1, with a weak D call TRBD1 (5 bases). The CDR3 consists of 16 residues. Trimming left V 3 bases short and J 0 bases short, with 14 bases between. CDR1 is SGHNT, CDR2 YENEEA, per germline.

The CDR3 loop reads CASSLGQDFEAFF. CDR3 DNA sequence: TGTGCCAGCAGCTTGGGGCAGGACTTTGAAGCTTTCTTT. The chain employs TRBV5-4 and TRBJ1-1; D not certain. The V and J ends lost 0 bases and 7 bases respectively, with 10 bases between them. This CDR3 spans 13 amino acids. Germline-derived CDR1 and CDR2 are SGHNT and YYREEE (reference sequence).

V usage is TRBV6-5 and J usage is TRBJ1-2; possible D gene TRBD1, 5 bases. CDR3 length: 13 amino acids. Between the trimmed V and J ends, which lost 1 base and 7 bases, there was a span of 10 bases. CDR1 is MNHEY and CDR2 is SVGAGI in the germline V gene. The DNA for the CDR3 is TGTGCCAGCAGTTACTTACCAGGGTTTGGCTACACCTTC. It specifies CASSYLPGFGYTF.

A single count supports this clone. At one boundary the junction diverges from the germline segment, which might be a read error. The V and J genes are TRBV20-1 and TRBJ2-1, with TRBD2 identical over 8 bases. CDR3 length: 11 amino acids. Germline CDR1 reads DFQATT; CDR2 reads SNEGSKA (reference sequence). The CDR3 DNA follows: TGCAGTGCTAGAGGGGCGGGGGGCTCGGTCTTC. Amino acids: CSARGAGGSVF.